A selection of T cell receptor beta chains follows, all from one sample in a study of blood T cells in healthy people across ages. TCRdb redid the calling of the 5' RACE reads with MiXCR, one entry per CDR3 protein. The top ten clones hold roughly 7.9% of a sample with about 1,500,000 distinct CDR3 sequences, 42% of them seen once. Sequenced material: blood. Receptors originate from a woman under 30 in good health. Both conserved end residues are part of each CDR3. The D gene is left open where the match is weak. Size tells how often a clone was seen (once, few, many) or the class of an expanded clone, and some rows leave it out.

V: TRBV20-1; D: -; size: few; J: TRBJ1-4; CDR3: CSARVQDSTNEKLFF; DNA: TGCAGTGCTAGAGTGCAGGACTCAACTAATGAAAAACTGTTTTTT
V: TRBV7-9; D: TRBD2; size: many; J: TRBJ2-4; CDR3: CASSLMVSGAKNIQYF; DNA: TGTGCCAGCAGCTTAATGGTTAGCGGGGCCAAAAACATTCAGTACTTC
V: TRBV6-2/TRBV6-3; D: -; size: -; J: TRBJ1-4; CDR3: CATRGSATNEKLFF; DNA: TGTGCCACGAGGGGCAGTGCAACTAATGAAAAACTGTTTTTT
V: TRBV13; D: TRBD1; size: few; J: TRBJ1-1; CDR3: CASSLDRVEAFF; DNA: TGTGCCAGCAGCCTCGACAGGGTTGAAGCTTTCTTT
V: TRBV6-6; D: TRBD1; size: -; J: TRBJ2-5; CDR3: CASSYRAGGQETQYF; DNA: TGTGCCAGCAGTTACAGGGCAGGGGGCCAAGAGACCCAGTACTTC
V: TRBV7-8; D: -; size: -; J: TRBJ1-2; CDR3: CASSRDGPTYYGYTF; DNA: TGTGCCAGCAGCAGAGACGGGCCTACATACTATGGCTACACCTTC
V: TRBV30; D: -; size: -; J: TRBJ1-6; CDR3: CAWRLGGSNNSPLHF; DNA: TGTGCCTGGAGACTAGGAGGGTCCAACAATTCACCCCTCCACTTT
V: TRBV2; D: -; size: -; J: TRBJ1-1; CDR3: CASSDQGFTEAFF; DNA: TGTGCCAGCAGTGATCAGGGGTTCACTGAAGCTTTCTTT
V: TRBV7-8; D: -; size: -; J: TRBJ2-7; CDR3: CAGSLGEGCEQYF; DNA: TGTGCCGGCAGCTTAGGTGAAGGGTGCGAGCAGTACTTC
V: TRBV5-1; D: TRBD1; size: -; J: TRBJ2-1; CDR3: CASSQKTTGTETQFF; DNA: TGCGCCAGCAGCCAAAAAACGACAGGGACGGAGACCCAGTTCTTC
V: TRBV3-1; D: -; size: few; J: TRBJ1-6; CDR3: CASSHGTYNSPLHF; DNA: TGTGCCAGCAGCCACGGGACATATAATTCACCCCTCCACTTT
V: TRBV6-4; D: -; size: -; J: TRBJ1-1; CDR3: CASSDAGFYALHTEAFF; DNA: TGTGCCAGCAGTGACGCTGGGTTTTATGCCCTTCACACTGAAGCTTTCTTT
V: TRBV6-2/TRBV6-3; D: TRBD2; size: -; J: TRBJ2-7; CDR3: CASKEGLAGTPNSYNEQYF; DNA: TGTGCCAGCAAAGAGGGACTAGCGGGAACCCCTAACTCCTACAATGAGCAGTACTTC
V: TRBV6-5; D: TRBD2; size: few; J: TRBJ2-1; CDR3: CASSYPSGGAYNEQFF; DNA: TGTGCCAGCAGTTACCCTAGCGGGGGGGCCTACAATGAGCAGTTCTTC
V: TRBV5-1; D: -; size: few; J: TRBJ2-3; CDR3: CASAGVNGGDTQYF; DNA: TGCGCCAGCGCAGGGGTAAACGGAGGAGATACGCAGTATTTT
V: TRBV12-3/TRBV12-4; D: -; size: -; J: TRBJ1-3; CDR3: CASLIGRVLSGNTIYF; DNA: TGTGCCAGCCTTATTGGACGGGTCCTCTCTGGAAACACCATATATTTT
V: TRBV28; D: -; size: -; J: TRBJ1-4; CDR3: CASSPTGGDRVRFF; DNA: TGTGCCAGCAGTCCGACGGGGGGGGACCGCGTCAGGTTTTTT
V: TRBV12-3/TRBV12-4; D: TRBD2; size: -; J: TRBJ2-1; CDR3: CASRDSGGGPEQFF; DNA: TGTGCCAGCAGAGATAGCGGGGGGGGCCCTGAGCAGTTCTTC
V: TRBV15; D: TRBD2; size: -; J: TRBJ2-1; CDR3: CATSSPGTSGCGEFF; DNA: TGTGCCACCAGCAGTCCCGGGACTAGCGGTTGCGGCGAGTTCTTC
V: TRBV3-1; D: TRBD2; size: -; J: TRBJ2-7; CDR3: CASRRRGGDYEQYF; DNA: TGTGCCAGCAGGCGGCGCGGGGGGGACTACGAGCAGTACTTC
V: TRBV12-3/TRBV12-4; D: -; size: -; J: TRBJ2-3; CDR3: CASSPSADAQYF; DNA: TGTGCCAGCAGTCCTAGCGCAGATGCGCAATATTTT
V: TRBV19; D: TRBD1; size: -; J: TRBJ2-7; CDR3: CTSSIAQGVYEQYF; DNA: TGTACCAGTAGTATAGCACAGGGGGTCTACGAGCAGTACTTC
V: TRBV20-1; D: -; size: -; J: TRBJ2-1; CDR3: CSAPAEAGNEQFF; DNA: TGCAGTGCACCTGCCGAGGCCGGGAATGAGCAGTTCTTC
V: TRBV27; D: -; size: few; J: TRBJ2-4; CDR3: CASSLSAGSRNIQYF; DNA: TGTGCCAGCAGCCTTTCGGCGGGATCAAGAAACATTCAGTACTTC
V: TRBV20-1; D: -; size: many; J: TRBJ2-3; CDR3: CSARPYTSTDTQYF; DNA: TGCAGTGCTAGGCCCTATACTAGCACAGATACGCAGTATTTT
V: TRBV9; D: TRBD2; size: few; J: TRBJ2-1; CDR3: CASSVDLAGAYNEQFF; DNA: TGTGCCAGCAGCGTAGATCTAGCGGGAGCCTACAATGAGCAGTTCTTC
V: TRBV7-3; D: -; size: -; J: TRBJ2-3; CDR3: CASSPTMGLTDTQYF; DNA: TGTGCCAGCAGCCCCACAATGGGCCTCACAGATACGCAGTATTTT
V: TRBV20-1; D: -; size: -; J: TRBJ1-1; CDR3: CSAMRGLNTEAFF; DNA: TGCAGTGCTATGAGAGGGCTGAACACTGAAGCTTTCTTT
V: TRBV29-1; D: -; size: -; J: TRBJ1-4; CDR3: CSVEGLATNEKLFF; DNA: TGCAGCGTTGAAGGGCTCGCAACTAATGAAAAACTGTTTTTT
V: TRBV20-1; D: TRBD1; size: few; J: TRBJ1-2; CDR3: CSARDAQGMYGYTF; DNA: TGCAGTGCTAGAGATGCACAGGGGATGTATGGCTACACCTTC
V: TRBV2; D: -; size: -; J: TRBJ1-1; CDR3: CASLCQRSNTEAFF; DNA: TGTGCCAGCTTGTGCCAGCGCTCCAACACTGAAGCTTTCTTT
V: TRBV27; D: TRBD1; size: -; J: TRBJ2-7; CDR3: CASRTLGQGNYEQYF; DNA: TGTGCCAGCAGAACCTTGGGACAGGGAAATTACGAGCAGTACTTC
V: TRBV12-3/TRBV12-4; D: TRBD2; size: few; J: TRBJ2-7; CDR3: CASSLRLAGQEQYF; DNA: TGTGCCAGCAGTTTGAGACTAGCGGGACAGGAGCAGTACTTC
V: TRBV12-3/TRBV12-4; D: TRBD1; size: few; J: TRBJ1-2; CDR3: CASRRSGTGGGYGYTF; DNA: TGTGCCAGCAGACGCTCCGGGACAGGGGGAGGCTATGGCTACACCTTC
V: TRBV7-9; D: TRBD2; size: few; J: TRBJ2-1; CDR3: CASSYELAGEGEQFF; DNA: TGTGCCAGCAGCTACGAACTAGCGGGAGAGGGTGAGCAGTTCTTC